This record looks at one TCR beta chain sequence and its context. V shed 6 bases and J 2 bases; nucleotides not matched to a gene: 12. This CDR3 contains 17 residues. Germline loops: CDR1 MNHEY, CDR2 SMNVEV (reference sequence). The authors' processing: Researchers report that nucleated cell counts were estimated from reference gene primer amplification. TCRdb's table, derived via immunoSEQ multiplex PCR, lists solely in-frame clones and lacks some. That table is the source of V, J and clone size, and D and trimming were worked out from the DNA. The sample records some 200,000 clones, around 91% being singletons. The source of the sample is a study of blood T cell repertoires in COVID-19. The wider study: Material from acute and convalescent COVID-19 was sourced from the United States, Italy and Spain.

The genes are TRBV27 and TRBJ1-4, with 7 bases matching TRBD1. The sequence was obtained from a woman aged 18 to 35 who had recovered from COVID-19. The sample comprised PBMCs or T cells enriched from blood (not recorded which). The CDR3 spells CASSHRTGSTTNEKLFF. The CDR3 DNA follows: TGTGCCAGCAGCCATAGGACAGGATCAACGACTAATGAAAAACTGTTTTTT. Drawing the rest from reference TRBV27 and TRBJ1-4, the complete variable domain is EAQVTQNPRYLITVTGKKLTVTCSQNMNHEYMSWYRQDPGLGLRQIYYSMNVEVTDKGDVPEGYKVSRKEKRNFPLILESPSPNQTSLYFCASSHRTGSTTNEKLFFGSGTQLSVL.